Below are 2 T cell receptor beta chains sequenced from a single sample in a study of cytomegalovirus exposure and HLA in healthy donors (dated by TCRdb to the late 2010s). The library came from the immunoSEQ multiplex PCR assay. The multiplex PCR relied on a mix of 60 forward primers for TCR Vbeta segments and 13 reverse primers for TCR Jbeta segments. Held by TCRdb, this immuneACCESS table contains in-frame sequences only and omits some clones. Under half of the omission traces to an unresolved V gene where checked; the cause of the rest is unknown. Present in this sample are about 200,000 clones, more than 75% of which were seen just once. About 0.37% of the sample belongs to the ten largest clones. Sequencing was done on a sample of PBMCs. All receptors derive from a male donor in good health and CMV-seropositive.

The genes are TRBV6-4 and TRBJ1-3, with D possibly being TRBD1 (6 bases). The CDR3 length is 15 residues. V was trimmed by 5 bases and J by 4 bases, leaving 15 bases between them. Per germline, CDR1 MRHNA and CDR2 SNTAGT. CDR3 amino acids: CASSSPAGVGNTIYF. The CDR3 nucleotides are TGTGCCAGCAGTTCCCCGGCAGGGGTAGGAAACACCATATATTTT.

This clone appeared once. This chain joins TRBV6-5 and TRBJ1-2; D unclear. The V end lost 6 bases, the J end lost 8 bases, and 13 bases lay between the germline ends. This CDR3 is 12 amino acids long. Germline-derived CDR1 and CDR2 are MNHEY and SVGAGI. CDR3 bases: TGTGCCAGCAGGCAGGTCAGCCGGGGCTACACCTTC. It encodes CASRQVSRGYTF.